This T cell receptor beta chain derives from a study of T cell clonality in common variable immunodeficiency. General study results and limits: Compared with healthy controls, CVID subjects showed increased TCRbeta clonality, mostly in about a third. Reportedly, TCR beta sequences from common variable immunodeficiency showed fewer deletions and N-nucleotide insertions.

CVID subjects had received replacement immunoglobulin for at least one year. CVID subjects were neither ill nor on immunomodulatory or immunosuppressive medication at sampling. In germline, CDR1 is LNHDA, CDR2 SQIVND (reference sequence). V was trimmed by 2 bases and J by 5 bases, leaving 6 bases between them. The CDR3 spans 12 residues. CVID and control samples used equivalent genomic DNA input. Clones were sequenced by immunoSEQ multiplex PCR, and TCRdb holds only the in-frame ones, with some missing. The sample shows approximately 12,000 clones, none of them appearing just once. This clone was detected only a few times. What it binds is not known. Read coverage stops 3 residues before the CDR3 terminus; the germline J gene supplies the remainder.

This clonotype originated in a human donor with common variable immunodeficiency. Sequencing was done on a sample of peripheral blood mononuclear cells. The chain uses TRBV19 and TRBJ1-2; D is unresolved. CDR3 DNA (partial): TGTGCCAGTAGTATATCAGTGTATGGC. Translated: CASSISVYG. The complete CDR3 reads CASSISVYGYTF.